The T cell receptor (beta chain) under discussion was sequenced for a study of T cell repertoires in cytomegalovirus infection. On the study more broadly: Used in the study were CMV epitopes, some recently identified and HLA-C-restricted, others well-studied and HLA-B-restricted. Both CMV infection and a matching HLA type were indicated by public TCR beta signatures.

V was cut by 2 bases and J by 4 bases, with 14 bases left in between. Germline CDR1 SGHVS, CDR2 FNYEAQ. The length of the CDR3 is 15 residues. TCRdb re-analysed the reads in MiXCR, keeping a single row per CDR3 protein. Of around 69,000 distinct CDR3 sequences in the sample, more than 25% were seen once. This clonotype was seen more than once but under ten times. Antigen unknown. The study's findings and limits: Predominance within the ex vivo response was attributable to HLA-C-restricted CMV-specific TCR beta clonotypes. Cumulative frequency (of public TCR beta family members) identified carriers of CMV plus the relevant HLA.

The clonotype comes from a human donor in good health (CMV status not recorded). Some clones in this sample may be carry-over from other donors' samples. The genes are TRBV7-6 and TRBJ1-1, with D tentatively TRBD1 (6 bases). This specimen was CD8+ T cells from cultured PBMCs, taken from culture after CMV antigen stimulation. CDR3 in DNA: TGTGCCAGCAGCTTAAGTTATGGAGGGGGCACTGAAGCTTTCTTT. Translated, it gives CASSLSYGGGTEAFF. The full variable domain, rest sourced from reference TRBV7-6 and TRBJ1-1, is GAGVSQSPRYKVTKRGQDVALRCDPISGHVSLYWYRQALGQGPEFLTYFNYEAQQDKSGLPNDRFSAERPEGSISTLTIQRTEQRDSAMYRCASSLSYGGGTEAFFGQGTRLTVV.